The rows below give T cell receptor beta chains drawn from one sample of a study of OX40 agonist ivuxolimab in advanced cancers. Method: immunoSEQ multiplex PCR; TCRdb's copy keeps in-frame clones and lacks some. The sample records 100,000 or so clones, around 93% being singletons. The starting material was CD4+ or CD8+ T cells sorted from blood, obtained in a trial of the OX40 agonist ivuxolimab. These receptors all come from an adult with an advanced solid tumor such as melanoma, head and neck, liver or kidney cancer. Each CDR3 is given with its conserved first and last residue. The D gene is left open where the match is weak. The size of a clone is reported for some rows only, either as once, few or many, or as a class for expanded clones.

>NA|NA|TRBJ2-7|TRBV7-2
TGTGCCAGCAGCTCAAGAAGTGCCGGGTATCGCCTCTACGAGCAGTACTTC
CASSSRSAGYRLYEQYF
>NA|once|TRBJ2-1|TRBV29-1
TGCAGCGTTGAAGAGACTCTATACAATGAGCAGTTCTTC
CSVEETLYNEQFF
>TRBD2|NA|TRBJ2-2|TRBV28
TGTGCCACCTGGACCAACCTCGCGGGCGGGAGTACCGGGGAGCTGTTTTTT
CATWTNLAGGSTGELFF
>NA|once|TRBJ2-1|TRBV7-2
TGTGCCAGCAGCCGCCCCCCGGAGCAGTTCTTC
CASSRPPEQFF
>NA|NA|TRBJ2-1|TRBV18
TGTGCCAGCTCACCGGGCCAAGGAAAGACGTTCTTC
CASSPGQGKTFF
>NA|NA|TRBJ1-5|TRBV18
TGTGCCAGCTCACCAAGTCGCAATCAGCCCCAGCATTTT
CASSPSRNQPQHF
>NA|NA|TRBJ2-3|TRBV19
TGTGCCAGTAGTCCAGAGGTGGGAGGTACGCAGTATTTT
CASSPEVGGTQYF
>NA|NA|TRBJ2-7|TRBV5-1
TGCGCCAGCAGCTTCCGCGCGACTGCCTACGAGCAGTACTTC
CASSFRATAYEQYF
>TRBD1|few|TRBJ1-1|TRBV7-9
TGTGCCAGCAGCTTGGGACAGCGATACACTGAAGCTTTCTTT
CASSLGQRYTEAFF
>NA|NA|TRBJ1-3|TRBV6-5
TGTGCCAGCAGTACAGGTCAGGGGCGTGGAAACACCATATATTTT
CASSTGQGRGNTIYF
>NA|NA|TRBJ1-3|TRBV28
TGTGCCAGCAGAAACCTAGGGGGGCCTGACCGTTTCTCTGGAAACACCATATATTTT
CASRNLGGPDRFSGNTIYF